Only one count was recorded for the clone carrying this T cell receptor beta chain. Its antigen is not identified. These data belong to a study of T cells in Graves' hyperthyroidism and ophthalmopathy. The definition of stable Graves' hyperthyroidism was no ophthalmopathy progression within 18 months. The hyperthyroidism was newly diagnosed and had lasted under 2 months; the patients were aged 18 to 65. The source of the PBMCs was about 10 ml of fresh peripheral blood. There were TCR beta CDR3 regions amplified from RNA transcripts. When the TCR CDR3 underwent first-round RT-PCR, the HTBI primer set was used. From the multiplex PCR reads, TCRdb called clonotypes with MiXCR, one entry per CDR3 protein. The data hold a few hundred thousand distinct CDR3 sequences, with around 14% observed a single time. Study results and caveats: The model forecast ophthalmopathy, anticipating it by a median approximately 6.2 months before onset.

Per germline, CDR1 MNHEY and CDR2 SVGAGI. V was pared by 0 bases and J by 3 bases, with 17 bases between. The CDR3 runs 18 residues. V gene TRBV6-5 combines with J gene TRBJ2-2; D not certain. The specimen was blood. The receptor was isolated from a woman aged 18-35 years with Graves' hyperthyroidism. CDR3 in amino acids: CASSYSMSTSGDTGELFF. As DNA, the CDR3 is TGTGCCAGCAGTTACTCGATGAGCACCTCCGGAGACACCGGGGAGCTGTTTTTT.